The 9 T cell receptor beta chains in this list originate from one sample, sequenced in a study of T cells in Graves' hyperthyroidism and ophthalmopathy. RNA transcripts provided the source from which TCR beta CDR3 regions were amplified. The study used the HTBI primer set for a first-round RT-PCR of the TCR CDR3. TCRdb independently ran MiXCR on the multiplex PCR reads; one entry per CDR3 protein. The table records a few hundred thousand distinct CDR3 sequences, roughly 13% of them present only once. What was sequenced was blood. Every receptor here comes from a young woman with Graves' hyperthyroidism.

In its sample, this clonotype was seen a few times. The V and J genes are TRBV28 and TRBJ1-2, with a tentative D call TRBD1 (6 bases). Germline-derived CDR1 and CDR2 are MDHEN and SYDVKM. This CDR3 region has 14 residues. V gave up 6 bases and J gave up 3 bases, with 14 bases separating them. The DNA for the CDR3 is TGTGCCAGCAGGACAGGCCAGAGCTACTATGGCTACACCTTC. Encoded protein: CASRTGQSYYGYTF.

The chain combines TRBV19 with TRBJ2-1, with TRBD2 matching over 15 bases. The length of the CDR3 is 17 residues. J lost 2 bases, V lost 2 bases, and 1 base had no gene match. CDR1 is LNHDA, CDR2 SQIVND, per germline (reference sequence). The CDR3 nucleotides read TGTGCCAGTAGTATACGGACTAGCGGGAGGGCCTACAATGAGCAGTTCTTC. Protein product: CASSIRTSGRAYNEQFF.

In this sample, this clonotype turned up many times. The chain uses TRBV25-1 and TRBJ2-1; TRBD2 agrees at 14 bases. V trimming: 7 bases; J trimming: 9 bases; junction bases outside the gene matches: 2. From germline, CDR1 is MGHDK and CDR2 SYGVNS. The CDR3 length is 13 residues. The CDR3 is CASTGLAGGEQFF. The CDR3 DNA is TGTGCCAGCACCGGACTAGCGGGAGGTGAGCAGTTCTTC.

Many counts were recorded for this clonotype. The rearrangement joins TRBV10-3 to TRBJ1-5, with D uncertain. V was pared by 3 bases and J by 6 bases, with 6 bases between. CDR3 length: 12 amino acids. Per the germline V gene, CDR1 is ENHRY and CDR2 is SYGVKD. CDR3 sequence: CAISDPSQPQHF. CDR3 nucleotides: TGTGCCATCAGTGATCCCAGTCAGCCCCAGCATTTT.

The chain joins TRBV25-1 to TRBJ2-5, with 7 positions matching TRBD1. The CDR3 totals 15 residues. Germline trimming cut 7 bases from V and 2 bases from J; bases unmatched to any gene: 10. From germline, CDR1 is MGHDK and CDR2 SYGVNS. The CDR3 nucleotides are TGTGCCAGCACACAGGGGCTGGGGTGGCAAGAGACCCAGTACTTC. As protein: CASTQGLGWQETQYF.

The chain joins TRBV28 to TRBJ1-1; D may be TRBD1 (6 bases). Deletions cut 6 bases from V and 4 bases from J, with 18 bases between. The CDR3 covers 15 residues. The germline V gene has CDR1 MDHEN and CDR2 SYDVKM. In DNA, the CDR3 is TGTGCCAGCAGCCGTCGGGCAGGGGCGGTCACTGAAGCTTTCTTT. Its translation: CASSRRAGAVTEAFF.

This clonotype was recorded many times. J is TRBJ2-7 and V is TRBV4-1; D possibly corresponds to TRBD2 (5 bases). Per the germline V gene, CDR1 is MGHRA and CDR2 is YSYEKL. CDR3 length: 15 amino acids. V was clipped by 4 bases and J by 0 bases, with 13 bases between them. This chain's CDR3 is CASSPRWESSYEQYF. The CDR3 DNA reads as TGCGCCAGCAGCCCGCGGTGGGAGAGCTCCTACGAGCAGTACTTC.

The rearrangement uses TRBV27 and TRBJ2-2; D assignment may be TRBD1 or TRBD2 (5 bases each). Germline V gene sequence: CDR1 MNHEY, CDR2 SMNVEV (reference sequence). V was cut by 3 bases and J by 3 bases, with 20 bases left in between. This CDR3 has 18 amino acids. The CDR3: CASSFGRPGTPYTGELFF. In nucleotides, the CDR3 is TGTGCCAGCAGTTTTGGGCGGCCGGGGACCCCCTACACCGGGGAGCTGTTTTTT.

This clonotype turned up a few times. The J gene is TRBJ1-6, the V gene TRBV2; D unclear. The CDR3 contains 14 residues. The V gene lost 7 bases and the J gene lost 5 bases, with 12 bases spanning the gap. Per germline, CDR1 SNHLY and CDR2 FYNNEI. In nucleotides, the CDR3 is TGTGCCAGCACCCCCAGGACCCATAATTCACCCCTCCACTTT. As protein: CASTPRTHNSPLHF.